What follows is one TCR beta chain and its context. Authors' analysis steps: Amplified reference gene primers provided the basis for estimating nucleated cell counts. This table comes from immunoSEQ multiplex PCR, and its TCRdb copy is limited to in-frame clones, with some not included. Clone size and the V and J calls come from that table; the DNA yielded D and trimming. This table holds some 230,000 clones, 83% found once. The entry originates in a study of blood T cell repertoires in COVID-19. As for the study in general: Sources were T cells, B-cell-depleted T cells, or PBMCs; the material itself was cDNA or gDNA.

Germline assignment: CDR1 MNHEY and CDR2 SVGAGI. This CDR3 has 14 amino acids. Trimming stripped 7 bases from V and 7 bases from J, with 14 bases between. The receptor's source is a woman between 50 and 59 years old with acute or convalescent COVID-19. This chain links TRBV6-5 with TRBJ1-6; D remains ambiguous. The sample taken for sequencing was peripheral blood. The CDR3 sequence: CASTAGTENSPLHF. CDR3 coding DNA: TGTGCCAGCACCGCGGGCACAGAGAATTCACCCCTCCACTTT.